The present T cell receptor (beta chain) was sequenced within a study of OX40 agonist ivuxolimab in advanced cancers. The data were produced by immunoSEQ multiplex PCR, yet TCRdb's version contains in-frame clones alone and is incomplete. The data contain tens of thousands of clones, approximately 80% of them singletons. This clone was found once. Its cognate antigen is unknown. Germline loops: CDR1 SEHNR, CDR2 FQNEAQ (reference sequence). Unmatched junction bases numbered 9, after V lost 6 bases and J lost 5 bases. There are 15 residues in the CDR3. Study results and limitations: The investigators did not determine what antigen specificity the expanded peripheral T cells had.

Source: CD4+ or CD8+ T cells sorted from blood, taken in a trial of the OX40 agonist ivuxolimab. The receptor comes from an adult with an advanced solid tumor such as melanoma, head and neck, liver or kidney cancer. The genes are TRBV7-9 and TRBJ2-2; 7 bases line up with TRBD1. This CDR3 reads CASRPGTAQTGELFF. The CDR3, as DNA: TGTGCCAGCAGGCCCGGGACAGCGCAGACCGGGGAGCTGTTTTTT.